The source of this T cell receptor (beta chain) is a study of OX40 agonist ivuxolimab in advanced cancers. Overall study context: Each patient was given ivuxolimab into a vein every 2 weeks, at 0.01 to 10 mg/kg.

Here immunoSEQ multiplex PCR was the method, and the copy in TCRdb shows in-frame clones only, minus some. The table has about 64,000 clones, less than 95% seen once. Worth noting for this clone: Its specificity is unknown.

Study-level results: Blood T cells, both CD4+ and CD8+, expanded clonally by week 6 at 0.1 to 3.0 mg/kg.

There are 15 residues in the CDR3. CDR1 and CDR2 from the germline V gene are GTSNPN and SVGIG (reference sequence). Deletions cut 4 bases from V and 3 bases from J, with 15 bases between. Autoimmune disease history or systemic immunosuppression meant exclusion. The sample in question was CD4+ or CD8+ T cells sorted from blood, obtained in a trial of the OX40 agonist ivuxolimab. The clonotype originates from an adult with an advanced solid tumor such as melanoma, head and neck, liver or kidney cancer. This chain links TRBV30 with TRBJ2-2; a weak D match, TRBD2 (6 bases). CDR3 DNA: TGTGCCTGGATCCGGGCTAGCGCGGACACCGGGGAGCTGTTTTTT. It translates to CAWIRASADTGELFF.